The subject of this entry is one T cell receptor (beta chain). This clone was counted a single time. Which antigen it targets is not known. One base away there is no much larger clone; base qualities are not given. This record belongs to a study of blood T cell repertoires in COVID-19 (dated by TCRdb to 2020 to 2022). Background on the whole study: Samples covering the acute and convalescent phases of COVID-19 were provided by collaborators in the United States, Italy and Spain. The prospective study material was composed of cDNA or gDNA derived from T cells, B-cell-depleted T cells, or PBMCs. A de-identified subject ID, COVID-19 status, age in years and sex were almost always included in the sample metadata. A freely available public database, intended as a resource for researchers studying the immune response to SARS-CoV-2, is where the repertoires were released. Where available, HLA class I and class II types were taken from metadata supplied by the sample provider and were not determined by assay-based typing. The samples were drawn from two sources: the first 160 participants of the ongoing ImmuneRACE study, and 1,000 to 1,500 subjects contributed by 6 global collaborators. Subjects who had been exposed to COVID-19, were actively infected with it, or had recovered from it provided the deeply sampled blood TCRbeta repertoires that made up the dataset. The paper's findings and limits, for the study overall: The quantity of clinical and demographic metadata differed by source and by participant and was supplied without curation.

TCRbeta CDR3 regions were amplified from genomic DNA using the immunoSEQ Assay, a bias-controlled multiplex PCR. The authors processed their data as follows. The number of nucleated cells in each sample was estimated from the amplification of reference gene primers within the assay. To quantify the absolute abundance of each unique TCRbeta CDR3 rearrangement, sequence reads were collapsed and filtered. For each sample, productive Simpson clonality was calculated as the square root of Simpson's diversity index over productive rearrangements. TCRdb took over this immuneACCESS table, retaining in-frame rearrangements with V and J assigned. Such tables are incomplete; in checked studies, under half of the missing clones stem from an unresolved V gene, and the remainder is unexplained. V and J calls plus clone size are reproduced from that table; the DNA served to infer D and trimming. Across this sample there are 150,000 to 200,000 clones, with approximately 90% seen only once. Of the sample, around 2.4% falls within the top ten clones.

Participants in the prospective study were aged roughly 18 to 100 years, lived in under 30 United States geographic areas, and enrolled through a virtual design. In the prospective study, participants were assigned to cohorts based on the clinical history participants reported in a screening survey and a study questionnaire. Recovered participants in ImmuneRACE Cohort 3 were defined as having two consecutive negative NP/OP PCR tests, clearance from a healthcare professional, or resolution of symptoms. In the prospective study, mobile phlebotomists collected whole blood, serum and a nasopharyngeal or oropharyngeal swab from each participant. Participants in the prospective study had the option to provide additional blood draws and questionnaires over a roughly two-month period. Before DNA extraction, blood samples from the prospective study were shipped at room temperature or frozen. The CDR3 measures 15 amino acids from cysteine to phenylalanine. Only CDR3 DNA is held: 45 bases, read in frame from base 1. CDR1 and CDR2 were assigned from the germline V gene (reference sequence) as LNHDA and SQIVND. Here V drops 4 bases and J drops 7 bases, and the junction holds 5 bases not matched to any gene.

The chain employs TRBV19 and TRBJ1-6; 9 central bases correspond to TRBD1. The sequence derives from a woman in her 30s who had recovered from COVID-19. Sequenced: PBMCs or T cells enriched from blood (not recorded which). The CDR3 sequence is CASSNWDRVNSPLHF. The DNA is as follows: TGTGCCAGTAGTAACTGGGACAGGGTAAATTCACCCCTCCACTTT.